Listed here is a single T cell receptor beta chain. Its specificity is not known. The CDR3 totals 12 residues. Trimming removed 6 bases at V and 4 bases at J, with 8 bases between. Germline CDR1 is SGHRS and CDR2 is YFSETQ. The sample comes from a study of long-term antiretroviral therapy in people with HIV. Researchers report immunoSEQ v3.0 was run at survey level. Sequencing of each sample targeted about 40,000-50,000 T-cell genomes. Libraries were prepared by immunoSEQ multiplex PCR; TCRdb keeps only in-frame clonotypes and omits some of them. The data contain 44,000 or so clones, nearly 95% of them singletons. General observations from the study: Dominant in the repertoire at all time points were clones expanded before ART.

Here the sequenced sample was unsorted PBMCs, taken 3.7 years after starting antiretroviral therapy. This TCR was recovered from a woman in her 50s with HIV. The chain uses TRBV5-1 and TRBJ2-1; D unclear. CDR3 sequence (DNA): TGCGCCAGCACGGCCAATTACAATGAGCAGTTCTTC. Encoded protein: CASTANYNEQFF.